This T cell receptor beta chain was retrieved from a study of T cells in Graves' hyperthyroidism and ophthalmopathy. Across the study: The initial diagnosis was the point when peripheral blood was collected, ahead of any treatment.

This clonotype was seen many times. Regions amplified from RNA transcripts were the TCR beta CDR3 regions. First-round RT-PCR with HTBI primers amplified the TCR CDR3 region. TCRdb independently ran MiXCR on the multiplex PCR reads; one entry per CDR3 protein. Here the sample spans 210,000 or so distinct CDR3 sequences, 15% to 20% being singletons. This clonotype was obtained from a man aged 50-60 years with Graves' hyperthyroidism. The sequenced sample was blood.

CDR3 nucleotides: TGTGCCAGCAGCTTAACGCTCGCTAGCGGTCCGGGGACCCAGTACTTC. It yields the protein CASSLTLASGPGTQYF. The gene calls are TRBV7-3 and TRBJ2-5; 7 bases are shared with TRBD2. Trimming at V came to 0 bases and at J to 7 bases, leaving 11 bases not matched to a gene. Germline CDR1 SGHTA, CDR2 FQGTGA. This CDR3 is built from 16 residues.